One sample yielded the 24 T cell receptor beta chains listed below, sequenced in a study of blood T cell repertoires in COVID-19. The table came from immunoSEQ multiplex PCR; TCRdb's copy has only in-frame clones and leaves some out. The repertoire has about 44,000 clones, approximately 82% of them found once; the top ten carry 4.2%. The sample consisted of peripheral blood. These receptors came from a woman in her 70s with acute or convalescent COVID-19.

In its sample, this clone was seen once. The V and J genes are TRBV27 and TRBJ2-2; TRBD2 is a possible D gene (6 bases). CDR3 length equals 14 residues. Trimming pared 6 bases from V and 3 bases from J, leaving 11 bases between. The V gene's germline CDR1 is MNHEY and CDR2 SMNVEV (reference sequence). The CDR3 region is CASSLRGDTGELFF. The CDR3 DNA sequence: TGTGCCAGCAGCTTGCGGGGAGACACCGGGGAGCTGTTTTTT.

The rearrangement links TRBV6-6 to TRBJ2-7; 7 bases fit TRBD1. The V and J ends lost 6 bases and 1 base, in that order; junction bases with no gene match: 12. The germline V gene has CDR1 MNHNY and CDR2 SVGAGI (reference sequence). The CDR3 sequence is 16 residues long. The CDR3 loop is CASRPAPGQRSYEQYF. The DNA of the CDR3 is TGTGCCAGCAGGCCCGCGCCGGGACAGCGGTCCTACGAGCAGTACTTC.

This chain links TRBV11-2 with TRBJ2-5; TRBD2 matches 12 bases. V shed 4 bases, J shed 1 base, and the junction held 4 bases outside the gene matches. There are 16 residues in the CDR3. Germline CDR1 is SGHAT and CDR2 is FQNNGV. This chain's CDR3 is CASSSRLAGAQETQYF. CDR3 nucleotides: TGTGCCAGCAGCTCCCGACTAGCGGGAGCCCAAGAGACCCAGTACTTC.

The chain carries TRBV5-1 and TRBJ2-7; TRBD1 matches 9 bases. Germline CDR1 SGHRS, CDR2 YFSETQ. V trimming: 4 bases; J trimming: 5 bases; junction bases outside the gene matches: 13. The CDR3 totals 16 residues. The CDR3 region is CASSLYGDRAKDEQYF. DNA of the CDR3: TGCGCCAGCAGCCTGTACGGGGACAGGGCTAAAGACGAGCAGTACTTC.

The V gene is TRBV24-1, the J gene TRBJ2-1, with 7 bases lining up with TRBD1. CDR3 length equals 14 residues. Germline V CDR1 and CDR2: KGHDR, SFDVKD. Germline trimming cut 7 bases from V and 9 bases from J; bases unmatched to any gene: 11. The chain's CDR3 is CATSRVGTDGEQFF. DNA for the CDR3: TGTGCCACCAGCAGAGTGGGGACAGATGGTGAGCAGTTCTTC.

This clone was seen a handful of times. The V call is TRBV30, the J call TRBJ2-1; 12 bases fit TRBD2. Germline assignment: CDR1 GTSNPN and CDR2 SVGIG (reference sequence). The CDR3 is 15 amino acids. J lost 7 bases, V lost 0 bases, and 4 bases had no gene match. The CDR3 spells CAWSVGLAGPNEQFF. In nucleotides, the CDR3 is TGTGCCTGGAGTGTAGGACTAGCGGGACCGAATGAGCAGTTCTTC.

This CDR3 is CASSITAGQTSGAYEQYF. The CDR3 DNA sequence: TGTGCCAGTAGTATCACGGCAGGACAGACTAGCGGCGCCTACGAGCAGTACTTC. This chain connects TRBV19 to TRBJ2-7; 9 nucleotides line up with TRBD2. J lost 2 bases, V lost 3 bases, and 14 bases had no gene match. CDR1 and CDR2 (germline): LNHDA, SQIVND (reference sequence). This CDR3 region has 18 residues.

The chain couples TRBV25-1 to TRBJ1-4, with D unclear. The CDR3 is 15 amino acids. Germline assignment: CDR1 MGHDK and CDR2 SYGVNS. The germline V and J ends were trimmed by 6 bases and 5 bases, with 16 bases remaining between them. This CDR3 reads CASSPPGVLNEKLFF. CDR3 in DNA: TGTGCCAGCAGCCCCCCCGGGGTACTAAATGAAAAACTGTTTTTT. Full variable domain (outside the CDR3, taken from reference TRBV25-1 and TRBJ1-4): EADIYQTPRYLVIGTGKKITLECSQTMGHDKMYWYQQDPGMELHLIHYSYGVNSTEKGDLSSESTVSRIRTEHFPLTLESARPSHTSQYLCASSPPGVLNEKLFFGSGTQLSVL.

The genes are TRBV6-5 and TRBJ1-5; no clear D gene. This CDR3 has 15 amino acids. In germline, CDR1 is MNHEY, CDR2 SVGAGI. V lost 8 bases and J 7 bases, leaving 21 bases between the germline ends. CDR3 DNA sequence: TGTGCCAGCGTCACCACGGCTGGCGCGGGGCAGCCCCAGCATTTT. It codes for CASVTTAGAGQPQHF.

The chain couples TRBV19 to TRBJ2-7, with TRBD1 as a possible D gene (6 bases). Germline V lookup: CDR1 LNHDA, CDR2 SQIVND (reference sequence). Trimming took off 3 bases at V and 0 bases at J, with 12 bases between the two ends. The CDR3 consists of 15 residues. In DNA form, the CDR3 reads TGTGCCAGTAGTATGGATTCGACAGGCTCCTACGAGCAGTACTTC. Translation gives CASSMDSTGSYEQYF.

The chain carries TRBV6-5 and TRBJ1-4, with D perhaps TRBD1 (6 bases). With 6 bases removed from V and 4 bases from J, the gap between germline ends came to 12 bases. Germline CDR1 reads MNHEY; CDR2 reads SVGAGI. The CDR3 has 14 amino acids. CDR3 nucleotides: TGTGCCAGCAGGACAGGCTCCATTAATGAAAAACTGTTTTTT. Amino acids: CASRTGSINEKLFF.

CDR3 in amino acids: CASSLGAARSGANVLTF. DNA of the CDR3: TGTGCCAGCAGCTTGGGGGCAGCACGCTCTGGGGCCAACGTCCTGACTTTC. The chain couples TRBV7-3 to TRBJ2-6; the D gene is possibly TRBD1 (6 bases). Germline CDR1 SGHTA, CDR2 FQGTGA. Trimming pared 3 bases from V and 0 bases from J, leaving 12 bases between. The CDR3 length is 17 residues. Full variable domain (remainder filled in from reference TRBV7-3 and TRBJ2-6): GAGVSQTPSNKVTEKGKYVELRCDPISGHTALYWYRQSLGQGPEFLIYFQGTGAADDSGLPNDRFFAVRPEGSVSTLKIQRTERGDSAVYLCASSLGAARSGANVLTFGAGSRLTVL.

As DNA, the CDR3 is TGCGCCAGCAGTCCTTTTAGCTCCTACAATGAGCAGTTCTTC. Amino acid sequence: CASSPFSSYNEQFF. The V gene is TRBV10-1, the J gene TRBJ2-1; D is uncertain. CDR3 length: 14 residues. Trimming removed 5 bases at V and 0 bases at J, with 8 bases between. CDR1 is WNHNN and CDR2 is SYGVQD in the germline V gene (reference sequence).

This rearrangement joins TRBV7-9 to TRBJ1-1, with a weak D call TRBD1 (6 bases). V was trimmed by 5 bases and J by 1 base, leaving 14 bases between them. The germline V gene encodes CDR1 SEHNR and CDR2 FQNEAQ (reference sequence). This CDR3 contains 15 residues. CDR3 coding DNA: TGTGCCAGCAGCGGATCGGGACACCCGAACACTGAAGCTTTCTTT. Protein product: CASSGSGHPNTEAFF.

The chain has TRBV28 and TRBJ1-2; no clear D. Germline CDR1 is MDHEN and CDR2 is SYDVKM. The V end was cut by 5 bases, the J end by 4 bases, with 11 bases between. The CDR3 loop spans 13 amino acids. CDR3 nucleotide sequence: TGTGCCAGCAGTAACGGGTTCTTCTATGGCTACACCTTC. Residues: CASSNGFFYGYTF.

The chain combines TRBV7-9 with TRBJ1-2, with D possibly matching TRBD1 (5 bases). Trimming took 1 base from V and 8 from J, leaving 17 bases between them. The CDR3 is 15 residues long. Germline lookup yields CDR1 SEHNR and CDR2 FQNEAQ (reference sequence). This chain's CDR3 is CASSLDRLAGPGYTF. For the CDR3, the DNA is TGTGCCAGCAGCTTAGACCGACTAGCAGGGCCCGGCTACACCTTC.

Written as DNA, the CDR3 is TGTGCCAGCAGGCCTACAGGAAACCATGGCTACACCTTC. This encodes CASRPTGNHGYTF. The rearrangement links TRBV6-5 to TRBJ1-2, with a weak D call TRBD1 (5 bases). This CDR3 has 13 residues. V was cut by 6 bases and J by 6 bases, with 14 bases left in between. Per the germline V gene, CDR1 is MNHEY and CDR2 is SVGAGI.

The chain has TRBV5-1 and TRBJ2-7; possible D gene TRBD1, 6 bases. CDR1 and CDR2 from the germline V gene are SGHRS and YFSETQ. The CDR3 is 15 amino acids. Trimming stripped 4 bases from V and 2 bases from J, with 16 bases between. CDR3: CASSPTPDRPYEQYF. CDR3 coding DNA: TGCGCCAGCAGCCCGACCCCGGACAGACCCTACGAGCAGTACTTC.

The chain is built from TRBV4-2 and TRBJ2-1; a possible D gene is TRBD2 (6 bases). Trimming removed 0 bases at V and 5 bases at J, with 11 bases between. The CDR3 covers 15 residues. Germline-derived CDR1 and CDR2 are LGHNA and YNFKEQ. The CDR3 sequence is CASSQDPTSHNEQFF. CDR3 nucleotides: TGTGCCAGCAGCCAAGATCCCACTAGCCACAATGAGCAGTTCTTC.

The gene calls are TRBV7-2 and TRBJ2-2, with 7 positions matching TRBD1. From germline, CDR1 is SGHTA and CDR2 FQGNSA. The V gene end was trimmed by 4 bases and the J gene end by 4 bases; junction bases not matched to a gene: 6. There are 15 residues in the CDR3. CDR3 DNA sequence: TGTGCCAGCAGCTATGGGACAGTCCTCACCGGGGAGCTGTTTTTT. This translates into CASSYGTVLTGELFF.

This clone turned up a few times. The chain combines TRBV6-5 with TRBJ1-2, with a tentative D call TRBD1 (5 bases). This CDR3 comprises 15 residues. Germline-derived CDR1 and CDR2 are MNHEY and SVGAGI. Deletions cut 2 bases from V and 3 bases from J, with 13 bases between. CDR3 nucleotide sequence: TGTGCCAGCAGTTACCGGCAGGGCCCCTACTATGGCTACACCTTC. Translating gives CASSYRQGPYYGYTF.

The V gene is TRBV5-1, the J gene TRBJ1-3; D perhaps matches TRBD1 (5 bases). V was shortened by 4 bases and J by 0 bases, with 11 bases between the two germline ends. This CDR3 contains 15 residues. The germline CDR1 and CDR2 sequences are SGHRS and YFSETQ. The CDR3 region is CASSRTGDSGNTIYF. The CDR3 DNA reads TGCGCCAGCAGCCGGACGGGGGACTCTGGAAACACCATATATTTT.

This chain links TRBV27 with TRBJ2-1, with 11 nucleotides matching TRBD2. Looked up from germline, CDR1 is MNHEY and CDR2 is SMNVEV (reference sequence). V trimming: 5 bases; J trimming: 7 bases; junction bases outside the gene matches: 13. CDR3 length: 17 residues. As DNA, the CDR3 is TGTGCCAGCAGTCCCCCCCGCTCTAGCGGGAGGAGTAATGAGCAGTTCTTC. Its protein product is CASSPPRSSGRSNEQFF.

This rearrangement joins TRBV5-5 to TRBJ1-2, with unresolved D. The CDR3 length is 15 residues. Germline V gives CDR1 SGHKS, CDR2 YYEKEE (reference sequence). V was clipped by 6 bases and J by 4 bases, with 19 bases between them. The CDR3: CASTVSWAETYGYTF. CDR3 nucleotide sequence: TGTGCCAGCACGGTTTCTTGGGCAGAAACCTATGGCTACACCTTC.